The text below deals with one T cell receptor (beta chain). The sample originates from a study of T cell changes during pregnancy in multiple sclerosis. With V trimmed by 0 bases and J by 4 bases, 7 bases remained unmatched. Germline CDR1 reads PRHDT; CDR2 reads FYEKMQ (reference sequence). The CDR3 contains 16 residues. Data came from immunoSEQ multiplex PCR; TCRdb stores just in-frame clones and leaves some out. The sample shows tens of thousands of clones, about 90% of them seen only once. The J gene is TRBJ1-2, the V gene TRBV13; 8 bases map to TRBD1. The specimen comprised peripheral blood, sampled in the third trimester of pregnancy. The sequence derives from a female donor in good health, enrolled as a control in a pregnancy study. DNA for the CDR3: TGTGCCAGCAGCTTAGGGGGCAGGGGGCTTAGCTATGGCTACACCTTC. Amino acid sequence: CASSLGGRGLSYGYTF. Together with reference TRBV13 and TRBJ1-2, the CDR3 gives the full variable domain: AAGVIQSPRHLIKEKRETATLKCYPIPRHDTVYWYQQGPGQDPQFLISFYEKMQSDKGSIPDRFSAQQFSDYHSELNMSSLELGDSALYFCASSLGGRGLSYGYTFGSGTRLTVV.